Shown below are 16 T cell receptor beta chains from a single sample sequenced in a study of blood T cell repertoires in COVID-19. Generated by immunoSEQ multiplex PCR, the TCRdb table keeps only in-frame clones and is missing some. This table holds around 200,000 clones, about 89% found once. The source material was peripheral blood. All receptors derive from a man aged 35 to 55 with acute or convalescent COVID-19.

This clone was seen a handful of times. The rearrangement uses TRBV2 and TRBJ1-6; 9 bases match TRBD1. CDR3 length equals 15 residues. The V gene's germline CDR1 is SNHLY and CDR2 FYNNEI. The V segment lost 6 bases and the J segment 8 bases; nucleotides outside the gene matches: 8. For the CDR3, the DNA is TGTGCCAGCAGAAAGGACAGGGGATCGGATTCACCCCTCCACTTT. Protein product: CASRKDRGSDSPLHF.

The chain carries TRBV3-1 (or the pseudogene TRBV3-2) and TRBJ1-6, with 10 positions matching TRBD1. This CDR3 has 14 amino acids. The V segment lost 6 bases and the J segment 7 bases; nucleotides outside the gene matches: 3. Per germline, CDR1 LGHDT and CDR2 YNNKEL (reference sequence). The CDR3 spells CASSTTGGNSPLHF. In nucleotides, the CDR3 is TGTGCCAGCAGTACGACAGGGGGCAATTCACCCCTCCACTTT.

The CDR3 loop is CASSSIYEQYF. DNA for the CDR3: TGTGCCAGCAGCTCCATCTACGAGCAGTACTTC. This sequence joins TRBV7-2 and TRBJ2-7; the D is unclear. Trimming removed 4 bases from V and 3 bases from J, with 4 bases in between. CDR1 and CDR2 (germline): SGHTA, FQGNSA. The CDR3 extends over 11 amino acids.

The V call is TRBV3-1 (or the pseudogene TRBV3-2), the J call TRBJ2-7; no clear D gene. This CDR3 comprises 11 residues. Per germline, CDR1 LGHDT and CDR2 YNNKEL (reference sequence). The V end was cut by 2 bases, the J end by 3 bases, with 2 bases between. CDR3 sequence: CASSQRYEQYF. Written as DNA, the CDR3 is TGTGCCAGCAGCCAACGCTACGAGCAGTACTTC.

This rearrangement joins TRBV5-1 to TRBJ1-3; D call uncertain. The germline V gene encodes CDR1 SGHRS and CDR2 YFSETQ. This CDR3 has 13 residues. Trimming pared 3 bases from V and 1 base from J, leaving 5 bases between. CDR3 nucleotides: TGCGCCAGCAGCTGGGAGTCTGGAAACACCATATATTTT. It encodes CASSWESGNTIYF. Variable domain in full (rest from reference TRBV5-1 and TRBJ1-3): KAGVTQTPRYLIKTRGQQVTLSCSPISGHRSVSWYQQTPGQGLQFLFEYFSETQRNKGNFPGRFSGRQFSNSRSEMNVSTLELGDSALYLCASSWESGNTIYFGEGSWLTVV.

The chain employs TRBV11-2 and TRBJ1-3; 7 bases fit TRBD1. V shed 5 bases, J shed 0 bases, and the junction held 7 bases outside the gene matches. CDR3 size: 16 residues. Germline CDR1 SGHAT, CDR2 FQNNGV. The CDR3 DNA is TGTGCCAGCAGCGCTACCGGGACAGACTCTGGAAACACCATATATTTT. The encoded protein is CASSATGTDSGNTIYF.

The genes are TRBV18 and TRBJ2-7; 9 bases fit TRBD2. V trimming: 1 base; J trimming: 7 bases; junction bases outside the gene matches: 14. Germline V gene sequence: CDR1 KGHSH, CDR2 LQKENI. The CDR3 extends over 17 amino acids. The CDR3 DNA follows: TGTGCCAGCTCACCACGGTTTAGCGGGGGAGACAGAGGAGAGCAGTACTTC. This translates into CASSPRFSGGDRGEQYF.

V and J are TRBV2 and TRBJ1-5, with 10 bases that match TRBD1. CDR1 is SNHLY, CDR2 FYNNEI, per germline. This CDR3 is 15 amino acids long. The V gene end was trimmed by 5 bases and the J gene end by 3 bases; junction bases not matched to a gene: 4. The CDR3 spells CASSPGTGDNQPQHF. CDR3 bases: TGTGCCAGCAGTCCCGGGACAGGGGACAATCAGCCCCAGCATTTT. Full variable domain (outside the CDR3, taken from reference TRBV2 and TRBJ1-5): EPEVTQTPSHQVTQMGQEVILRCVPISNHLYFYWYRQILGQKVEFLVSFYNNEISEKSEIFDDQFSVERPDGSNFTLKIRSTKLEDSAMYFCASSPGTGDNQPQHFGDGTRLSIL.

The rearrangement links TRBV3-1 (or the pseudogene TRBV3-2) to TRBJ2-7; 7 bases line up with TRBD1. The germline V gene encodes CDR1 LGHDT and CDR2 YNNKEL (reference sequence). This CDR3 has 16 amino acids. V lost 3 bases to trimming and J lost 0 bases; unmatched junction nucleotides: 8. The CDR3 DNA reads TGTGCCAGCAGCCACCCTATTGGGACAGCCTCCTACGAGCAGTACTTC. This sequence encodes CASSHPIGTASYEQYF.

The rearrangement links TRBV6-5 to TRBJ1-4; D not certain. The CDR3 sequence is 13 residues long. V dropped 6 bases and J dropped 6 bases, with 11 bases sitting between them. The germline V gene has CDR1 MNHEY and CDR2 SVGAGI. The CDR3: CASRRWRDEKLFF. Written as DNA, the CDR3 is TGTGCCAGCAGACGCTGGAGGGATGAAAAACTGTTTTTT.

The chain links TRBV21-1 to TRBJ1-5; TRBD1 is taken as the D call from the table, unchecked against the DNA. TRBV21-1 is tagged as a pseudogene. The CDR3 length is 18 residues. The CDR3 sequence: CASSKEDRGPTSNQPQHF. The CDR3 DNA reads TGTGCCAGCAGCAAAGAGGACAGGGGCCCCACTAGCAATCAGCCCCAGCATTTT.

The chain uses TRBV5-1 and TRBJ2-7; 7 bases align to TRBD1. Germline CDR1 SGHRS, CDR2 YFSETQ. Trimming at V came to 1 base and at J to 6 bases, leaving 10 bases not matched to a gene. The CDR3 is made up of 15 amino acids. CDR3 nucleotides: TGCGCCAGCAGCTTGTCCCCGACAGGGAATTCCGAGCAGTACTTC. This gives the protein CASSLSPTGNSEQYF.

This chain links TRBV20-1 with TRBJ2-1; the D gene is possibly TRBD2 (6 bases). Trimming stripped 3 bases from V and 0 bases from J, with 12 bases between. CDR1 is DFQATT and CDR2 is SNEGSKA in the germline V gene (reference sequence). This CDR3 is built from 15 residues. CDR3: CSASSPLASYNEQFF. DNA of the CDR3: TGCAGTGCTAGTTCCCCACTAGCCTCCTACAATGAGCAGTTCTTC.

This chain's CDR3 is CASSPTGYPSYEQYF. In DNA, the CDR3 is TGTGCCAGCAGCCCCACAGGGTACCCCTCCTACGAGCAGTACTTC. The chain uses TRBV6-2 or TRBV6-3 and TRBJ2-7, with a possible D match to TRBD1 (6 bases). V gave up 6 bases and J gave up 0 bases, with 15 bases separating them. The V gene's germline CDR1 is MNHEY and CDR2 SVGEGT. There are 15 residues in the CDR3.

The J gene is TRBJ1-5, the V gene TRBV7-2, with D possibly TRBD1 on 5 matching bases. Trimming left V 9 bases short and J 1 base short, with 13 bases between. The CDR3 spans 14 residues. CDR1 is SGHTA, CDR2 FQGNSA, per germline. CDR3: CASQGVGSNQPQHF. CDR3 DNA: TGTGCCAGTCAAGGGGTGGGCAGCAATCAGCCCCAGCATTTT.

This CDR3 is CASSRRQSGSPLHF. In nucleotides, the CDR3 is TGTGCCAGCAGCCGACGACAGTCGGGCTCACCCCTCCACTTT. V gene TRBV11-2 combines with J gene TRBJ1-6, with TRBD1 as a possible D gene (5 bases). Germline assignment: CDR1 SGHAT and CDR2 FQNNGV. The V gene lost 5 bases and the J gene lost 10 bases, with 15 bases spanning the gap. The CDR3 length is 14 residues. The full variable domain, its missing parts supplied by reference TRBV11-2 and TRBJ1-6, is EAGVAQSPRYKIIEKRQSVAFWCNPISGHATLYWYQQILGQGPKLLIQFQNNGVVDDSQLPKDRFSAERLKGVDSTLKIQPAKLEDSAVYLCASSRRQSGSPLHFGNGTRLTVT.